The rows below give T cell receptor beta chains drawn from one sample of a study of tumor-infiltrating lymphocytes in primary liver carcinoma. In TCRdb, the multiplex PCR reads were re-called with MiXCR into one record per CDR3 protein. The table includes about 310,000 distinct CDR3 sequences, 65% detected once. Sequencing input: peripheral blood. Receptors originate from a middle-aged man with primary liver carcinoma and hepatitis B virus infection. The CDR3 runs from the conserved cysteine through the conserved F or W. D genes are given only for firm matches. Rows may omit the clone size; those that give it use once, few, many or a size class.

j_call	cdr3_length	v_call	d_call	clone_size	cdr3_nt	cdr3_aa
TRBJ2-7	15	TRBV7-8	NA	NA	TGTGGCAGCAGCTTTTTCCGGGAGACCTCCTACGAGCAGTACTTC	CGSSFFRETSYEQYF
TRBJ2-7	14	TRBV6-2/TRBV6-3	TRBD2	few	TGTGCCAGCAAAGGGACTAGCGAAGCCTACGAGCAGCACTTC	CASKGTSEAYEQHF
TRBJ1-1	16	TRBV6-6	TRBD1	NA	TGTGCCAGCAGTATCAGGACAGGGGGCGAAGGCACTGAAGCTTTCTTT	CASSIRTGGEGTEAFF
TRBJ2-7	15	TRBV6-1	NA	many	TGTGCCAGCAGTGAAGCGGGGGATTCCTCCTACGAGCAGTACTTC	CASSEAGDSSYEQYF
TRBJ2-7	15	TRBV28	NA	NA	TGTGCCAGCAGTTTAGTTGAAGGGAGCAACTACGAGCAGTACTTC	CASSLVEGSNYEQYF
TRBJ2-3	12	TRBV30	NA	few	TGTGCCTGGACAGGGATAGTGGATACGCAGTATTTT	CAWTGIVDTQYF
TRBJ2-1	16	TRBV12-5	TRBD1	many	TGTGCTAGTGGTTTGGGGGGACAGTCCATATACAATGAGCAGTTCTTC	CASGLGGQSIYNEQFF
TRBJ1-1	13	TRBV6-6	NA	many	TGTGCCAGCAGCTTCAAATCTTGGACTGAAGCTTTCTTT	CASSFKSWTEAFF
TRBJ2-6	16	TRBV10-3	NA	few	TGTGCCATCAGGGTGGAACAGGGCTCTGGGGCCAACGTCCTGACTTTC	CAIRVEQGSGANVLTF
TRBJ2-3	13	TRBV5-4	TRBD1	NA	TGTGCCAGCAGCGAGGGGGCGGCAAATACGCAGTATTTT	CASSEGAANTQYF